What follows are 8 T cell receptor beta chains derived from one specimen sequenced in a study of T cells in Graves' hyperthyroidism and ophthalmopathy. It was RNA transcripts that yielded the amplified TCR beta CDR3 regions. HTBI primers were used for first-round RT-PCR of the TCR CDR3. TCRdb re-analysed the multiplex PCR reads in MiXCR, keeping a single row per CDR3 protein. The sample lists hundreds of thousands of distinct CDR3 sequences, around 15% seen once, with about 15% in the top ten. Sequenced: blood. These receptors were collected from a woman aged 35 to 49 with Graves' hyperthyroidism.

This clonotype came up many times. This chain connects TRBV7-2 to TRBJ2-3; 13 nucleotides agree with TRBD2. Germline lookup yields CDR1 SGHTA and CDR2 FQGNSA. The CDR3 contains 16 residues. Losses at the gene ends were 5 bases for V and 6 bases for J; bases not matched to a gene: 8. As DNA, the CDR3 is TGTGCCAGCAGCAAGGGGACTAGCGGGACTAGTGATACGCAGTATTTT. Amino acids: CASSKGTSGTSDTQYF.

This clonotype was seen a handful of times. This rearrangement joins TRBV7-6 to TRBJ2-1; TRBD2 matches at 9 bases. The CDR3 totals 13 residues. Germline trimming cut 3 bases from V and 13 bases from J; bases unmatched to any gene: 7. The germline V gene encodes CDR1 SGHVS and CDR2 FNYEAQ. The CDR3 region has the DNA TGTGCCAGCAGCTTTCAGGCGGGAGGGCCACAGTTCTTC. This gives the protein CASSFQAGGPQFF.

This clonotype appeared many times. The gene calls are TRBV7-2 and TRBJ2-7; D is perhaps TRBD2 (5 bases). The germline V and J ends were trimmed by 1 base and 7 bases, with 8 bases remaining between them. Germline CDR1 and CDR2: SGHTA and FQGNSA. The CDR3 has 12 residues. CDR3 DNA sequence: TGTGCCAGCAGCTTAGAAGTAGCGGAGCAGTACTTC. Its translation is CASSLEVAEQYF.

This clonotype showed up many times. This rearrangement joins TRBV6-1 to TRBJ1-6; a weak D match, TRBD1 (6 bases). Germline CDR1 is MNHNS and CDR2 is SASEGT. The CDR3 contains 17 residues. Trimming took off 1 base at V and 7 bases at J, with 17 bases between the two ends. CDR3 in DNA: TGTGCCAGCAGTGAAGGTGCGGGGGGGGCTCGCAATTCACCCCTCCACTTT. This translates into CASSEGAGGARNSPLHF.

This clonotype has just one count. The chain uses TRBV14 and TRBJ1-6; D uncertain. Trimming pared 5 bases from V and 8 bases from J, leaving 10 bases between. This CDR3 contains 13 residues. From germline, CDR1 is SGHDN and CDR2 FVKESK. This CDR3 is CASSISRDSPLHF. CDR3 DNA: TGTGCCAGCAGCATATCCCGGGATTCACCCCTCCACTTT.

With respect to this clonotype: It may be a read error: a sequence one base away is much more abundant. The chain has TRBV20-1 and TRBJ1-1, with D tentatively TRBD1 (5 bases). Germline V lookup: CDR1 DFQATT, CDR2 SNEGSKA (reference sequence). V was shortened by 6 bases and J by 5 bases, with 19 bases between the two germline ends. The CDR3 has 14 amino acids. This CDR3 is CSAEPRLGGTEAFF. DNA of the CDR3: TGCAGTGCAGAACCCCGACTGGGGGGGACTGAAGCTTTCTTT.

This clonotype was counted many times. The genes are TRBV30 and TRBJ1-6; TRBD1 matches at 11 bases. V gave up 0 bases and J gave up 7 bases; unmatched junction bases: 2. This CDR3 region has 15 residues. The germline V gene has CDR1 GTSNPN and CDR2 SVGIG (reference sequence). CDR3 in DNA: TGTGCCTGGAGTGTCGGGACAGGGGGAAATTCACCCCTCCACTTT. It encodes CAWSVGTGGNSPLHF.

In this sample, this clonotype turned up a few times. The chain recombines TRBV6-6 with TRBJ2-1; 9 bases are shared with TRBD2. Germline CDR1 reads MNHNY; CDR2 reads SVGAGI (reference sequence). The junction had 5 bases not matched to a gene; V was cut back by 0 bases and J by 5 bases. The CDR3 length is 16 residues. The CDR3 DNA follows: TGTGCCAGCAGTTACTCGACTAGCGGTACCAACAATGAGCAGTTCTTC. Protein: CASSYSTSGTNNEQFF.